This T cell receptor beta chain was sequenced during a study of blood T cell repertoires in COVID-19. Looking at the study overall: Specimens from acute and convalescent COVID-19 originated in the United States, Italy and Spain. Sources were T cells, B-cell-depleted T cells, or PBMCs; the material itself was cDNA or gDNA.

In the study's own analysis: Scientists estimated how many nucleated cells there were by amplifying reference gene primers. The method was immunoSEQ multiplex PCR; TCRdb's version includes in-frame clones alone and lacks a portion of them. From that table come the V and J calls and clone size; the DNA was used to work out D and trimming. The table has 45,000 to 65,000 clones, roughly nine tenths seen once. Germline CDR1 reads SGHAT; CDR2 reads FQNNGV. With 5 bases clipped from V and 2 bases from J, the junction kept 3 bases outside the gene matches. CDR3 length equals 13 residues. Sequenced sample: peripheral blood. The clonotype was recovered from a human donor with acute or convalescent COVID-19. The donor label of this sample is uncertain. This rearrangement joins TRBV11-2 to TRBJ2-7, with 7 bases fitting TRBD1. The CDR3 DNA follows: TGTGCCAGCAGCCCGAGGGGGCCCTACGAGCAGTACGTC. Translation: CASSPRGPYEQYV.